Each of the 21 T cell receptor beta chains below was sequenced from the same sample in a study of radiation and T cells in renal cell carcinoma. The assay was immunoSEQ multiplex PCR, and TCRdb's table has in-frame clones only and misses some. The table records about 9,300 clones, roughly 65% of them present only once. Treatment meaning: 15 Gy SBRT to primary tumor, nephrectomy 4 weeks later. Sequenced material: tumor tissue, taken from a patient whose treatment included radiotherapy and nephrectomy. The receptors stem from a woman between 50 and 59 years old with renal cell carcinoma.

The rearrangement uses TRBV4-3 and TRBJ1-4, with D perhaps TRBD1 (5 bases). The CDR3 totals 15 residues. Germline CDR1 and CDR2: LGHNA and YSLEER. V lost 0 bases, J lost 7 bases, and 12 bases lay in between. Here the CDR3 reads CASSQEGGAGEKLFF. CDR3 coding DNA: TGCGCCAGCAGCCAAGAAGGTGGGGCTGGTGAAAAACTGTTTTTT.

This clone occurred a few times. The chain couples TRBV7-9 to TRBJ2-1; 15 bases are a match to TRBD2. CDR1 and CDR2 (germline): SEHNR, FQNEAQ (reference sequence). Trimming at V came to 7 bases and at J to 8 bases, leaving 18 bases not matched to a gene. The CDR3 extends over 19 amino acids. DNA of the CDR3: TGTGCCAGCACCCAGAGGGGAGGACTAGCGGGGGGGCCGGTCCATGAGCAGTTCTTC. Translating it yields CASTQRGGLAGGPVHEQFF.

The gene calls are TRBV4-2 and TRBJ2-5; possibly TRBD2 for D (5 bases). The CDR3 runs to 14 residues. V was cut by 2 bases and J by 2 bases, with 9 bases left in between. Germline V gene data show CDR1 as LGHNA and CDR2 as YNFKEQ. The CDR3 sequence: CASSQSDYQETQYF. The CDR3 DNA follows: TGTGCCAGCAGCCAATCCGACTATCAAGAGACCCAGTACTTC.

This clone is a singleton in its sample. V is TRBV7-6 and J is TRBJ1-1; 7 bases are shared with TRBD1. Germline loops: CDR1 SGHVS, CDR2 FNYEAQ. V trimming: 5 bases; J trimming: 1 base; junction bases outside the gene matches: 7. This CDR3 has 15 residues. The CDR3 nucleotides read TGTGCCAGCAGCACGCGGACAGGAGAGAACACTGAAGCTTTCTTT. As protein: CASSTRTGENTEAFF.

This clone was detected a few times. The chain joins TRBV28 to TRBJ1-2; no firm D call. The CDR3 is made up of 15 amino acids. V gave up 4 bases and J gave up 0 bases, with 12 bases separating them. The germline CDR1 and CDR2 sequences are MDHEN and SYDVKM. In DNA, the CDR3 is TGTGCCAGCAGTTCCGATACAATGTCTAACTATGGCTACACCTTC. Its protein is CASSSDTMSNYGYTF.

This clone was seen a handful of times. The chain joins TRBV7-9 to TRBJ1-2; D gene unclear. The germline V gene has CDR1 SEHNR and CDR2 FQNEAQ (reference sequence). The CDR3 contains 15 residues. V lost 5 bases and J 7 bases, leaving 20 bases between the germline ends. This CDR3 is CASSPVPWFLGGYTF. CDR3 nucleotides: TGTGCCAGCAGCCCGGTTCCCTGGTTCTTAGGTGGCTACACCTTC.

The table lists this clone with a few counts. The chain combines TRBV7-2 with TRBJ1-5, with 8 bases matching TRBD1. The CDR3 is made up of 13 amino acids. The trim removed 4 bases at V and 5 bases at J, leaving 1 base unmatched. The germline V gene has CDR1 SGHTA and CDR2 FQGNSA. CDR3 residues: CASSSDRDQPQHF. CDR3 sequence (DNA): TGTGCCAGCAGCTCGGACAGGGATCAGCCCCAGCATTTT.

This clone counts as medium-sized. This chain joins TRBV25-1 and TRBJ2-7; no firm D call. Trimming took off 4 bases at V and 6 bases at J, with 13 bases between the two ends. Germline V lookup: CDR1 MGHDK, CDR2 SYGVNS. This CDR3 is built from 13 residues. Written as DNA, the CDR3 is TGTGCCAGCAGTGTTCGACCCGGACCCGAGCAGTACTTC. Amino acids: CASSVRPGPEQYF.

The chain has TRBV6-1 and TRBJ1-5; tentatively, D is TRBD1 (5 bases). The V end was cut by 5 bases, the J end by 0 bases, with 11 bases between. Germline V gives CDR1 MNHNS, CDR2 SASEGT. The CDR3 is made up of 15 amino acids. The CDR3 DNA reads TGTGCCAGCAGTTTACAGGCAAATAGCAATCAGCCCCAGCATTTT. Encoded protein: CASSLQANSNQPQHF.

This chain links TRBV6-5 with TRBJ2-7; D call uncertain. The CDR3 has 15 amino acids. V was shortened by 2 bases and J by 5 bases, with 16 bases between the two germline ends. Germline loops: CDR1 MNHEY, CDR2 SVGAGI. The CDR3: CASSYPHDEAHEQYF. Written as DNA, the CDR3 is TGTGCCAGCAGTTACCCTCATGACGAGGCCCACGAGCAGTACTTC.

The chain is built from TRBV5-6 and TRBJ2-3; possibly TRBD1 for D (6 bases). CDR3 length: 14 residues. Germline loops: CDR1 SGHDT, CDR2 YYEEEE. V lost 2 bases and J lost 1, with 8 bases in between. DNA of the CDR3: TGTGCCAGCAGCTTAGGGGGAGGCACAGATACGCAGTATTTT. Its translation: CASSLGGGTDTQYF.

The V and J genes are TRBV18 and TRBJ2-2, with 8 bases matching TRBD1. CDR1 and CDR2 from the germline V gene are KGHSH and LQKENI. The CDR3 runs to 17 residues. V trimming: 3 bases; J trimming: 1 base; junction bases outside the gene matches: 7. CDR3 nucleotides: TGTGCCAGCTCACCCGCAGGGGGCGCTGGGAACACCGGGGAGCTGTTTTTT. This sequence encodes CASSPAGGAGNTGELFF. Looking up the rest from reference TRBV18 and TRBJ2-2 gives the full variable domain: NAGVMQNPRHLVRRRGQEARLRCSPMKGHSHVYWYRQLPEEGLKFMVYLQKENIIDESGMPKERFSAEFPKEGPSILRIQQVVRGDSAAYFCASSPAGGAGNTGELFFGEGSRLTVL.

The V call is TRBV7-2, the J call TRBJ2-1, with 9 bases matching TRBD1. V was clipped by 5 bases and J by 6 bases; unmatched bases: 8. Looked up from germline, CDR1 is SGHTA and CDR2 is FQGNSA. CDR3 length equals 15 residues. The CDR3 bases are TGTGCCAGCAGCAGTACGGGACAGGGCTTCAATGAGCAGTTCTTC. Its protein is CASSSTGQGFNEQFF.

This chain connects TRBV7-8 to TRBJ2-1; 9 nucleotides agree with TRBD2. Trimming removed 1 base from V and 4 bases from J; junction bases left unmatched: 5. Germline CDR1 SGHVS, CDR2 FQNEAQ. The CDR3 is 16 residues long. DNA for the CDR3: TGTGCCAGCAGCTTAGAGGCTAGCGGGATTTACAATGAGCAGTTCTTC. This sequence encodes CASSLEASGIYNEQFF.

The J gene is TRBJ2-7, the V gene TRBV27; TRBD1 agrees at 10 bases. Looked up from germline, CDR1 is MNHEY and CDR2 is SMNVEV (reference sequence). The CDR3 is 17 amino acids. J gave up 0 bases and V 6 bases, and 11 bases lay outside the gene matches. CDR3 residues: CASRLRGTGESSYEQYF. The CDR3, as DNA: TGTGCCAGCAGACTACGCGGGACAGGGGAAAGCTCCTACGAGCAGTACTTC.

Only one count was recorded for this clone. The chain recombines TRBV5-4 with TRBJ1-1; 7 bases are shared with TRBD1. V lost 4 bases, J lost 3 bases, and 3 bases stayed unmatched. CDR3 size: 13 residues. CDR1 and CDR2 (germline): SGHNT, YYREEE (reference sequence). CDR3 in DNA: TGTGCCAGCAGCCAGGGGGTAGACACTGAAGCTTTCTTT. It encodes CASSQGVDTEAFF.

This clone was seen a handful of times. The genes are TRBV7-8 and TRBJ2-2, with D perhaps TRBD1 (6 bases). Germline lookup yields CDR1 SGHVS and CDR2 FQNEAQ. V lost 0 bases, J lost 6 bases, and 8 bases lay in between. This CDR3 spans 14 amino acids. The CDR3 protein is CASSLAQGPGELFF. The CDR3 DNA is TGTGCCAGCAGCTTAGCGCAGGGGCCCGGGGAGCTGTTTTTT.

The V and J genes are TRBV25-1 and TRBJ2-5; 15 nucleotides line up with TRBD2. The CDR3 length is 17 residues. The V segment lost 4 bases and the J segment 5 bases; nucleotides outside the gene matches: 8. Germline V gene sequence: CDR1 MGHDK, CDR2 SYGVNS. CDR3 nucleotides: TGTGCCAGCAGTGTGGGACTAGCGGGGGGAGTGTGGGAGACCCAGTACTTC. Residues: CASSVGLAGGVWETQYF.

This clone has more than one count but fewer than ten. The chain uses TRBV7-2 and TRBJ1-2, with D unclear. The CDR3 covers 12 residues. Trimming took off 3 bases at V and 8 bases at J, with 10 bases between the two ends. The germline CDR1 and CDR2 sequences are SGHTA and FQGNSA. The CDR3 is CASSFSGVGYTF. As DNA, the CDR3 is TGTGCCAGCAGCTTTAGCGGGGTCGGCTACACCTTC. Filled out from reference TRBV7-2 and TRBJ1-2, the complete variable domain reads GAGVSQSPSNKVTEKGKDVELRCDPISGHTALYWYRQSLGQGLEFLIYFQGNSAPDKSGLPSDRFSAERTGGSVSTLTIQRTQQEDSAVYLCASSFSGVGYTFGSGTRLTVV.

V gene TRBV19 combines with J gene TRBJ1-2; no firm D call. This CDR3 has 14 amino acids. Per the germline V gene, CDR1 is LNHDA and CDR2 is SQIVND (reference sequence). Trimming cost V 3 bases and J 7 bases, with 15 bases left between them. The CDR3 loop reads CASSMGGEGGGYTF. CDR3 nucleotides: TGTGCCAGTAGTATGGGCGGAGAAGGTGGTGGCTACACCTTC.

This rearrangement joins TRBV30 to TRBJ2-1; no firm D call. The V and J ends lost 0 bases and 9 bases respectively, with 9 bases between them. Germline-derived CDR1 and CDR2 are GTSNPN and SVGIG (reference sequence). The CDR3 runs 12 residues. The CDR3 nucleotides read TGTGCCTGGAGTGTACGGGCCGCTGAGCAGTTCTTC. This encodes CAWSVRAAEQFF. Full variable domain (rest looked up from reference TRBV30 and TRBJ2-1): SQTIHQWPATLVQPVGSPLSLECTVEGTSNPNLYWYRQAAGRGLQLLFYSVGIGQISSEVPQNLSASRPQDRQFILSSKKLLLSDSGFYLCAWSVRAAEQFFGPGTRLTVL.